These 29 T cell receptor beta chains were all obtained from the same sample, sequenced in a study of T cell repertoires in cytomegalovirus infection. TCRdb passed the reads through MiXCR, listing each CDR3 protein once. The profile shows some 440,000 distinct CDR3 sequences, approximately 31% of them singletons. The sequencing sample was made of PBMCs. These receptors were taken from a human donor in good health (CMV status not recorded). Some clones in this sample may be carry-over from other donors' samples.

This clonotype was detected only a few times. The chain recombines TRBV25-1 with TRBJ1-6; D call uncertain. CDR3 length: 13 residues. Trimming pared 2 bases from V and 8 bases from J, leaving 7 bases between. Germline CDR1 is MGHDK and CDR2 is SYGVNS. The CDR3 here is CASSELVDSPLHF. CDR3 sequence (DNA): TGTGCCAGCAGTGAACTCGTAGATTCACCCCTCCACTTT.

Only a few counts were recorded for this clonotype. This chain links TRBV29-1 with TRBJ2-5; a weak D match, TRBD2 (5 bases). The CDR3 runs 13 residues. V lost 4 bases to trimming and J lost 6 bases, with 15 bases between them. In germline, CDR1 is SQVTM, CDR2 ANQGSEA. In nucleotides, the CDR3 is TGCAGCGTTGCCAGCGGTGGGTCCAAGACCCAGTACTTC. Translated, it gives CSVASGGSKTQYF. The full variable domain, rest sourced from reference TRBV29-1 and TRBJ2-5, is SAVISQKPSRDICQRGTSLTIQCQVDSQVTMMFWYRQQPGQSLTLIATANQGSEATYESGFVIDKFPISRPNLTFSTLTVSNMSPEDSSIYLCSVASGGSKTQYFGPGTRLLVL.

The rearrangement uses TRBV6-1 and TRBJ2-1; D is undetermined. V lost 7 bases to trimming and J lost 1 base, with 14 bases between them. This CDR3 region has 15 residues. The germline CDR1 and CDR2 sequences are MNHNS and SASEGT. CDR3 amino acids: CASIRPFPSYNEQFF. CDR3 coding DNA: TGTGCCAGCATACGCCCCTTTCCTTCCTACAATGAGCAGTTCTTC.

This clonotype has just a few counts. This chain connects TRBV20-1 to TRBJ2-3; D is uncertain. CDR1 is DFQATT and CDR2 is SNEGSKA in the germline V gene (reference sequence). The CDR3 spans 12 residues. With 3 bases removed from V and 2 bases from J, the gap between germline ends came to 6 bases. CDR3 protein: CSASSNTDTQYF. CDR3 in DNA: TGCAGTGCTAGCAGTAACACAGATACGCAGTATTTT.

This clonotype was found a few times. The chain is built from TRBV7-2 and TRBJ1-1, with unresolved D. The V end lost 3 bases, the J end lost 7 bases, and 12 bases lay between the germline ends. The CDR3 covers 13 residues. Per the germline V gene, CDR1 is SGHTA and CDR2 is FQGNSA. CDR3 coding DNA: TGTGCCAGCAGCTTTCTCGGAGCTGGTGAAGCTTTCTTT. This codes for CASSFLGAGEAFF.

On this clonotype itself: At one boundary the junction diverges from the germline segment, which might be a read error. The chain links TRBV10-3 to TRBJ2-7, with a possible D match to TRBD1 (6 bases). This CDR3 spans 14 amino acids. Germline V CDR1 and CDR2: ENHRY, SYGVKD. The DNA for the CDR3 is TGTGCCAGCAGTTACACCGGGACATGGCGCGAGCAGTACTTC. Amino acids: CASSYTGTWREQYF.

In its sample, this clonotype was seen many times. This sequence joins TRBV7-2 and TRBJ2-7, with 8 bases fitting TRBD2. The J segment lost 3 bases and the V segment lost 5 bases, leaving 12 bases of the junction unmatched. Germline CDR1 SGHTA, CDR2 FQGNSA. This CDR3 is built from 16 residues. CDR3 sequence (DNA): TGTGCCAGCAGCCCGCCGGCGAGGAGCGGGGGCTACGAGCAGTACTTC. This gives the protein CASSPPARSGGYEQYF.

This clonotype has just a few counts. This chain links TRBV5-4 with TRBJ1-1; D remains unclear. CDR3 size: 12 residues. The V end lost 4 bases, the J end lost 11 bases, and 15 bases lay between the germline ends. Germline values: CDR1 SGHNT, CDR2 YYREEE (reference sequence). CDR3 sequence reads: CASSRSTLRAFF. The CDR3 DNA sequence: TGTGCCAGCAGCCGTAGCACATTGAGGGCTTTCTTT.

The chain links TRBV7-2 to TRBJ2-7, with TRBD2 matching 7 bases. Trimming cost V 5 bases and J 6 bases; bases outside gene matches: 16. Germline CDR1 reads SGHTA; CDR2 reads FQGNSA. This CDR3 has 16 amino acids. The CDR3 loop is CASSPREKRGRGEQYF. CDR3 DNA: TGTGCCAGCAGCCCAAGAGAGAAGCGGGGAAGGGGCGAGCAGTACTTC. Based on the CDR3 plus reference TRBV7-2 and TRBJ2-7, the full variable domain is GAGVSQSPSNKVTEKGKDVELRCDPISGHTALYWYRQSLGQGLEFLIYFQGNSAPDKSGLPSDRFSAERTGGSVSTLTIQRTQQEDSAVYLCASSPREKRGRGEQYFGPGTRLTVT.

This clonotype has at least ten counts. The chain uses TRBV7-2 and TRBJ2-5, with TRBD2 matching over 11 bases. The CDR3 covers 18 residues. The J segment lost 3 bases and the V segment lost 2 bases, leaving 11 bases of the junction unmatched. Germline-derived CDR1 and CDR2 are SGHTA and FQGNSA. The CDR3 reads CASSLIRKTSGAKETQYF. CDR3 nucleotide sequence: TGTGCCAGCAGCTTAATAAGGAAGACTAGCGGGGCTAAAGAGACCCAGTACTTC.

This rearrangement joins TRBV7-2 to TRBJ2-1; TRBD2 might be the D (5 bases). Germline CDR1 is SGHTA and CDR2 is FQGNSA. Trimming took off 0 bases at V and 1 base at J, with 10 bases between the two ends. The CDR3 is 16 residues long. The CDR3 DNA follows: TGTGCCAGCAGCTTAGCGCGGGCCCATTCCTACAATGAGCAGTTCTTC. As protein: CASSLARAHSYNEQFF.

The chain joins TRBV18 to TRBJ2-7, with a tentative D call TRBD2 (6 bases). Trimming left V 3 bases short and J 6 bases short, with 21 bases between. Germline CDR1 is KGHSH and CDR2 is LQKENI. There are 16 residues in the CDR3. The CDR3 DNA reads as TGTGCCAGCTCACCGAACGCGTCGGGGGTTCGAGGCGAGCAGTACTTC. This encodes CASSPNASGVRGEQYF.

This sequence joins TRBV7-9 and TRBJ1-5; TRBD1 matches 10 bases. The J segment lost 10 bases and the V segment lost 4 bases, leaving 7 bases of the junction unmatched. Germline CDR1 and CDR2: SEHNR and FQNEAQ (reference sequence). The CDR3 runs 14 residues. CDR3 DNA: TGTGCCAGCAGCTCGGGGACAGGGGCTGATCCCCAGCATTTT. Residues: CASSSGTGADPQHF. The full variable domain, in which reference TRBV7-9 and TRBJ1-5 provide the parts outside the CDR3, is DTGVSQNPRHKITKRGQNVTFRCDPISEHNRLYWYRQTLGQGPEFLTYFQNEAQLEKSRLLSDRFSAERPKGSFSTLEIQRTEQGDSAMYLCASSSGTGADPQHFGDGTRLSIL.

The rearrangement joins TRBV6-1 to TRBJ1-1; TRBD1 matches 8 bases. Germline V CDR1 and CDR2: MNHNS, SASEGT. The CDR3 extends over 17 amino acids. Trimming cost V 5 bases and J 6 bases; bases outside gene matches: 17. CDR3 sequence (DNA): TGTGCCAGCAGTCACCGCCTTGGACAGGGAGATAAATCTGAAGCTTTCTTT. Its translation is CASSHRLGQGDKSEAFF.

This clonotype was observed a handful of times. The rearrangement links TRBV7-8 to TRBJ1-5; D possibly corresponds to TRBD1 (5 bases). This CDR3 spans 16 amino acids. Germline V gene data show CDR1 as SGHVS and CDR2 as FQNEAQ. V dropped 7 bases and J dropped 3 bases, with 19 bases sitting between them. The CDR3 DNA reads as TGTGCCAGCATGGCCGGGGCAGGGTCGGACAATCAGCCCCAGCATTTT. Its translation: CASMAGAGSDNQPQHF.

The chain combines TRBV27 with TRBJ1-2; 7 bases are shared with TRBD1. This CDR3 region has 14 residues. From germline, CDR1 is MNHEY and CDR2 SMNVEV (reference sequence). V shed 3 bases, J shed 2 bases, and the junction held 3 bases outside the gene matches. The CDR3 sequence: CASSLGQRNYGYTF. For the CDR3, the DNA is TGTGCCAGCAGTTTGGGACAGAGAAACTATGGCTACACCTTC.

Comment on this clonotype: No conserved phenylalanine or tryptophan ends this CDR3, so it is likely a read error. The chain combines TRBV6-5 with TRBJ2-7; 7 bases align to TRBD1. The CDR3 extends over 13 amino acids. CDR1 is MNHEY and CDR2 is SVGAGI in the germline V gene. The V gene end was trimmed by 5 bases and the J gene end by 2 bases; junction bases not matched to a gene: 3. The CDR3 DNA reads TGTGCCAGCAGTAAAGGGACAGCCTACGAGCAGTACATC. Residues: CASSKGTAYEQYI.

The chain employs TRBV5-4 and TRBJ2-1; 8 bases agree with TRBD1. The trim removed 6 bases at V and 4 bases at J, leaving 6 bases unmatched. Germline loops: CDR1 SGHNT, CDR2 YYREEE (reference sequence). This CDR3 has 14 residues. Here the CDR3 reads CASNPGQEYNEQFF. The CDR3 nucleotides are TGTGCCAGCAATCCGGGACAGGAGTACAATGAGCAGTTCTTC.

This clonotype has more than one count but fewer than ten. This chain links TRBV20-1 with TRBJ1-6; 8 positions match TRBD1. CDR3 length: 17 residues. Germline V CDR1 and CDR2: DFQATT, SNEGSKA (reference sequence). V lost 6 bases and J lost 7; bases outside the gene matches: 17. The CDR3 protein is CSAKRSSGGRENSPLHF. The CDR3 DNA follows: TGCAGTGCCAAGAGGTCGTCAGGGGGCAGGGAAAATTCACCCCTCCACTTT.

V and J are TRBV11-2 and TRBJ2-1, with D unclear. CDR3 length: 11 amino acids. The germline CDR1 and CDR2 sequences are SGHAT and FQNNGV. V shed 7 bases and J shed 10 bases, with 11 bases lying between them. CDR3 loop: CASKLQREQFF. The CDR3 nucleotides read TGTGCCAGCAAGCTCCAACGGGAGCAGTTCTTC.

The CDR3 reads CASSLDSTGGLDEQYF. The CDR3, as DNA: TGTGCCAGCAGCTTAGATTCGACAGGGGGCTTGGACGAGCAGTACTTC. The chain links TRBV7-2 to TRBJ2-7, with 10 positions matching TRBD1. Germline V gene data show CDR1 as SGHTA and CDR2 as FQGNSA. The trim removed 1 base at V and 5 bases at J, leaving 8 bases unmatched. The CDR3 has 16 amino acids.

The CDR3 spells CASSLGGKFSDTQYF. CDR3 in DNA: TGTGCCAGCAGCTTAGGGGGGAAATTTTCAGATACGCAGTATTTT. The rearrangement uses TRBV7-8 and TRBJ2-3; tentatively, D is TRBD1 or TRBD2 (5 bases each). Germline V gene sequence: CDR1 SGHVS, CDR2 FQNEAQ. The CDR3 totals 15 residues. The V end lost 1 base, the J end lost 4 bases, and 12 bases lay between the germline ends.

The J gene is TRBJ2-7, the V gene TRBV2, with TRBD1 matching 7 bases. This CDR3 is built from 13 residues. The germline V gene encodes CDR1 SNHLY and CDR2 FYNNEI. After removal of 7 bases from V and 3 bases from J, the junction contained 6 bases not matched to a gene. CDR3 sequence (DNA): TGTGCCAGCAATCGGGACAGCAACTACGAGCAGTACTTC. It encodes CASNRDSNYEQYF.

CDR3 DNA sequence: TGTGCCAGCAGTGCCTTCACAGAGGCCTACGAGCAGTACTTC. This encodes CASSAFTEAYEQYF. The chain links TRBV27 to TRBJ2-7; no definite D call. The CDR3 length is 14 residues. The V end lost 5 bases, the J end lost 2 bases, and 13 bases lay between the germline ends. CDR1 MNHEY and CDR2 SMNVEV come from the germline V gene (reference sequence).

The chain carries TRBV5-4 and TRBJ2-5; D gene unclear. Germline CDR1 SGHNT, CDR2 YYREEE (reference sequence). Trimming stripped 2 bases from V and 1 base from J, with 12 bases between. The CDR3 covers 15 residues. The CDR3 nucleotides read TGTGCCAGCAGCTTACCTTCCGGGCTCCAAGAGACCCAGTACTTC. The encoded protein is CASSLPSGLQETQYF.

This sequence joins TRBV10-1 and TRBJ2-4; unclear D gene. Per the germline V gene, CDR1 is WNHNN and CDR2 is SYGVQD (reference sequence). The CDR3 runs to 14 residues. The V end lost 2 bases, the J end lost 2 bases, and 7 bases lay between the germline ends. CDR3 amino acids: CASSEMNSKNIQYF. The CDR3 nucleotides read TGCGCCAGCAGTGAGATGAATTCCAAAAACATTCAGTACTTC.

A word on this clonotype: The CDR3 does not close with the conserved phenylalanine or tryptophan, likely indicating a read error. The chain links TRBV28 to TRBJ2-5, with D possibly matching TRBD1 (8 bases). V gave up 7 bases and J gave up 6 bases, with 21 bases separating them. The CDR3 is 15 amino acids. The germline V gene encodes CDR1 MDHEN and CDR2 SYDVKM. CDR3 amino acids: CASTLGGTGGQTQYL. In DNA, the CDR3 is TGTGCCAGCACCCTGGGGGGGACAGGAGGACAGACCCAGTACTTA.

The rearrangement uses TRBV29-1 and TRBJ1-2, with 9 bases fitting TRBD1. Unmatched junction bases numbered 13, after V lost 6 bases and J lost 2 bases. The CDR3 has 16 amino acids. CDR1 SQVTM and CDR2 ANQGSEA come from the germline V gene. In nucleotides, the CDR3 is TGCAGCGTCGGAAAGGGGGGGGACAGGGCCAACTATGGCTACACCTTC. Amino acids: CSVGKGGDRANYGYTF.

The chain joins TRBV20-1 to TRBJ2-1; 9 bases align to TRBD1. The junction had 12 bases not matched to a gene; V was cut back by 6 bases and J by 9 bases. This CDR3 has 14 residues. The germline V gene encodes CDR1 DFQATT and CDR2 SNEGSKA (reference sequence). CDR3 DNA sequence: TGCAGTGCCCCGGGGGACAGGGTCATTAGTGAGCAGTTCTTC. It specifies CSAPGDRVISEQFF.